One TCR beta chain is described in this entry. Its matching antigen is unknown. The junction differs from germline at one of its ends, possibly a read error. Antigen-specific CD4+ T cell clonotypes were called by their expansion after viral peptide-pool culture in ViraFEST. Once cultured for roughly nine days, the cells underwent separation to obtain CD4+ T cells. None of the vaccinated had previously contracted SARS-CoV-2, and their nucleocapsid antibodies tested negative. The sample belongs to a study of vaccination effects on CD4 cells after COVID-19. Findings of the study overall: Marked clonal contraction of infection- and vaccine-induced clones was seen late after vaccination. Sampling in the study covered few convalescent patients and included no early post-infection timepoints.

Only in-frame clones appear in the TCRdb table, and some are missing; sequencing was by immunoSEQ multiplex PCR. The repertoire holds roughly 65,000 clones, with roughly 76% as singletons. CDR3 size: 12 residues. From germline, CDR1 is SGHNT and CDR2 YYREEE (reference sequence). Source: CD4+ T cells from PBMCs cultured with HCoV-NL63 spike peptides, taken before COVID-19 vaccination. The V call is TRBV5-4, the J call TRBJ2-1, with D possibly matching TRBD2 (6 bases). The sequence was collected from a human donor who received a COVID-19 vaccine. This CDR3 is CTSSRGYDEQFF. CDR3 bases: TGTACCAGCAGCCGGGGGTACGATGAGCAGTTCTTC.